This T cell receptor beta chain was found in a study of shared clonotypes between healthy human individuals. Both subsets, CD45RA+ naive and CD45RA-negative memory, were split from the CD4+ cells. Germline-derived CDR1 and CDR2 are SGHAT and FQNNGV. J gave up 6 bases and V 6 bases, and 10 bases lay outside the gene matches. This CDR3 has 16 residues. This clone was recorded only once. Its specificity is not known. A 200 ng quantity of DNA, 30,000 to 35,000 T cell genomes, went into the sorted-subset replicate PCRs. Original processing methods: With immunoSEQ giving junction-only sequences and no quality scores, filtering differed. Sequencing used immunoSEQ multiplex PCR; TCRdb keeps in-frame clones, though not all of them. V and J calls and clone size are those listed in that table; D and trimming were worked out from the DNA. The repertoire holds some 2,500,000 clones, with about nine tenths as singletons.

Overall study findings and caveats: Clonotypes not shared had lower generation probabilities than those common to all four donors.

The specimen was naive CD4+ T cells from PBMCs. The subset: CD45RA+ positively selected. The sequence was collected from a man aged 18 to 30 in good health. Some clones in this sample may be carry-over from other donors' samples. The chain joins TRBV11-2 to TRBJ2-2, with 10 bases matching TRBD2. CDR3 amino acids: CASRDTSGTLSGELFF. The CDR3 DNA is TGTGCCAGCAGGGATACTAGCGGGACGCTCTCCGGGGAGCTGTTTTTT.